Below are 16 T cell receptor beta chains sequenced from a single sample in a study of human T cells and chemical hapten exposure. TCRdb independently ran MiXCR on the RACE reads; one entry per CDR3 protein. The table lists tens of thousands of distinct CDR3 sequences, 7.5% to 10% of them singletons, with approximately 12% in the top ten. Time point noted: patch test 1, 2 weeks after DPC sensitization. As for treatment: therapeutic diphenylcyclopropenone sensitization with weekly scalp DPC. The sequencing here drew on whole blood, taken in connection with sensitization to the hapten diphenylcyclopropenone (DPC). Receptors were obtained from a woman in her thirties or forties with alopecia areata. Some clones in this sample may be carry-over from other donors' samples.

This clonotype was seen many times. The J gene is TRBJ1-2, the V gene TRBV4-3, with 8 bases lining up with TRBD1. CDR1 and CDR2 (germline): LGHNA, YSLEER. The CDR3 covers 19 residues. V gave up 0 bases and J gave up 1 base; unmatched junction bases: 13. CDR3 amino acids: CASSQELRDRGLYNYGYTF. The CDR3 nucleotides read TGCGCCAGCAGCCAAGAACTGAGAGACAGGGGACTCTATAACTATGGCTACACCTTC.

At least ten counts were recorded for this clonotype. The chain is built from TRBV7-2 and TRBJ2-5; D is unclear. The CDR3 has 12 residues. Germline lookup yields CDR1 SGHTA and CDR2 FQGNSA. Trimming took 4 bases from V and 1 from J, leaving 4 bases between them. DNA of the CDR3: TGTGCCAGCAGCTCAGCCCAAGAGACCCAGTACTTC. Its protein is CASSSAQETQYF.

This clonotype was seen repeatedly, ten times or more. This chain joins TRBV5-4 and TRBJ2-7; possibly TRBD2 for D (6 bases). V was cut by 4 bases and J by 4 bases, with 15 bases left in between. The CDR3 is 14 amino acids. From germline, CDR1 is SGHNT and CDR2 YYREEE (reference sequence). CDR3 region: CASSRGWGPYEQYF. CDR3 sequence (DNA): TGTGCCAGCAGCCGGGGGTGGGGTCCGTACGAGCAGTACTTC.

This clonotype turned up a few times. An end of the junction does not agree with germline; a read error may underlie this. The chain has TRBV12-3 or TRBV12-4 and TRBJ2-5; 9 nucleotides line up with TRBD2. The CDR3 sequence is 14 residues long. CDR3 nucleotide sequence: TGTGTCAGCAGACCGGGACTAGCAGGGGAGACCCAGTACTTC. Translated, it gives CVSRPGLAGETQYF.

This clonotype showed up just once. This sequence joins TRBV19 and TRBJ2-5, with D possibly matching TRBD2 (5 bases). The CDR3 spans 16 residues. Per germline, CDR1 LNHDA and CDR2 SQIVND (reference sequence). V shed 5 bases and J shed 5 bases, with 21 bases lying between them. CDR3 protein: CASSPLGQRSPETQYF. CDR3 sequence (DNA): TGTGCCAGTAGTCCCCTTGGGCAGCGGAGCCCGGAGACCCAGTACTTC.

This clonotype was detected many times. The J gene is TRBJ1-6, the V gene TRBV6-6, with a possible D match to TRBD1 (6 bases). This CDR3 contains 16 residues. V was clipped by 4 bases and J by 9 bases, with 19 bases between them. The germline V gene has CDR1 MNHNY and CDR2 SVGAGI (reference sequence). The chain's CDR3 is CASSSLMGGHGSPLHF. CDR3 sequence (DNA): TGTGCCAGCAGTTCACTCATGGGGGGCCACGGTTCACCCCTCCACTTT.

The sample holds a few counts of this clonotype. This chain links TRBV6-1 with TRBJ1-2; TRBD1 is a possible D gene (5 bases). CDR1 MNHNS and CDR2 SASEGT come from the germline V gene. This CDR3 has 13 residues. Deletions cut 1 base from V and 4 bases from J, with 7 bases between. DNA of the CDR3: TGTGCCAGCAGTGAAGTGACAGCCTATGGCTACACCTTC. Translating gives CASSEVTAYGYTF.

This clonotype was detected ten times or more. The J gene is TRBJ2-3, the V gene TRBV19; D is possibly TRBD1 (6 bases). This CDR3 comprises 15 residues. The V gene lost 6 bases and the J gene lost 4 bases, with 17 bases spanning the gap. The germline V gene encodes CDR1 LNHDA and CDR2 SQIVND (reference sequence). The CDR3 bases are TGTGCCAGTAGCACCAGGGGCGCCAGGGCAGATACGCAGTATTTT. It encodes CASSTRGARADTQYF.

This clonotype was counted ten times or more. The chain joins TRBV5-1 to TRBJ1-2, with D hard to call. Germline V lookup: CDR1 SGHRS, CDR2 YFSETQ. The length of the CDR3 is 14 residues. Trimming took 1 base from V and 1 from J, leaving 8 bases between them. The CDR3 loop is CASSLQEGNYGYTF. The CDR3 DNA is TGCGCCAGCAGCTTGCAAGAGGGTAACTATGGCTACACCTTC.

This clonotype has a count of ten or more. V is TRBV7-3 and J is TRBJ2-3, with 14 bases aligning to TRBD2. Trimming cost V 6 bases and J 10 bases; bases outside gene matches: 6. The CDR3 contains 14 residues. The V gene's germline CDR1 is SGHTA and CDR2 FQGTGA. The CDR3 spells CASSPGLAGGAQYF. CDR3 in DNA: TGTGCCAGCAGTCCTGGACTAGCGGGGGGCGCGCAGTATTTT.

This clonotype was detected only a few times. In DNA, the CDR3 is TGTGCCAGCAGCCGGACCCTTGGGGCCTACGAGCAGTACTTC. Protein: CASSRTLGAYEQYF. The chain uses TRBV13 and TRBJ2-7; D call uncertain. CDR1 and CDR2 (germline): PRHDT, FYEKMQ (reference sequence). Trimming stripped 5 bases from V and 2 bases from J, with 13 bases between. The CDR3 sequence is 14 residues long. Variable domain in full (rest from reference TRBV13 and TRBJ2-7): AAGVIQSPRHLIKEKRETATLKCYPIPRHDTVYWYQQGPGQDPQFLISFYEKMQSDKGSIPDRFSAQQFSDYHSELNMSSLELGDSALYFCASSRTLGAYEQYFGPGTRLTVT.

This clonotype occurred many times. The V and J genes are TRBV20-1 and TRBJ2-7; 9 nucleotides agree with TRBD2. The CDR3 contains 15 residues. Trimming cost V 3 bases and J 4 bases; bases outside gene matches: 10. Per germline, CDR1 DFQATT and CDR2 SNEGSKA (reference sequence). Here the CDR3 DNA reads TGCAGTGCTAGGGCCCCCAGCGGGGGGAGGTACGAGCAGTACTTC. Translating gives CSARAPSGGRYEQYF.

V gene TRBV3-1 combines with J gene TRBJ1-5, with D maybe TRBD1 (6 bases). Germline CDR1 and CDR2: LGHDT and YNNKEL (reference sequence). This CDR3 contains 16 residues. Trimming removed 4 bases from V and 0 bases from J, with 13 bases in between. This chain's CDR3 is CASSPTGIYSNQPQHF. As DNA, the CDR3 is TGTGCCAGCAGCCCCACAGGGATATATAGCAATCAGCCCCAGCATTTT.

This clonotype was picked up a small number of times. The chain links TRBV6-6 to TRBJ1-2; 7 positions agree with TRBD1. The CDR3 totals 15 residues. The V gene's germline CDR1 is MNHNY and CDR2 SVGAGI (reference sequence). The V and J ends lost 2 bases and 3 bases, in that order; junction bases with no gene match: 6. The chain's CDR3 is CASSYTQTGYYGYTF. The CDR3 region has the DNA TGTGCCAGCAGTTACACCCAGACAGGGTACTATGGCTACACCTTC.

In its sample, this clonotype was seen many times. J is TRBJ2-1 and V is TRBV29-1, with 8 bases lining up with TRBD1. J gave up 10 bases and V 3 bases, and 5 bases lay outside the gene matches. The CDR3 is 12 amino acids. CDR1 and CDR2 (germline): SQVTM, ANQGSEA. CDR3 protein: CSVDSGGGEQFF. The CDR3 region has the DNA TGCAGCGTTGATTCAGGGGGCGGAGAGCAGTTCTTC.

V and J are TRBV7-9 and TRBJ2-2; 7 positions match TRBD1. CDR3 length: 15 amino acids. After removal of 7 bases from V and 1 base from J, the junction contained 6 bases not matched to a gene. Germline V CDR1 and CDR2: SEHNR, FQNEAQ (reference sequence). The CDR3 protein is CASTRTGGNTGELFF. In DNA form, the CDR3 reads TGTGCCAGCACAAGGACAGGCGGGAACACCGGGGAGCTGTTTTTT.